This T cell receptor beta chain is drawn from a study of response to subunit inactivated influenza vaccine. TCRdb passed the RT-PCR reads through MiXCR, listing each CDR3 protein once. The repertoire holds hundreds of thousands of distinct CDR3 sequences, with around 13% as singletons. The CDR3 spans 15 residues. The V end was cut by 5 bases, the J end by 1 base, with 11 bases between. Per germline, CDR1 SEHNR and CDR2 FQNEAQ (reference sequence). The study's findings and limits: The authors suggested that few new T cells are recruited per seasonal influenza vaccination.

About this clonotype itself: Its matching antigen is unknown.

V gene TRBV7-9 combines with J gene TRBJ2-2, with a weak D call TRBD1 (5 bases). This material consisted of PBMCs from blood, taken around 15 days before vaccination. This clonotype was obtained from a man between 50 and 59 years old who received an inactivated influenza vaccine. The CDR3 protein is CASSPGRVNTGELFF. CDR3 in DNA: TGTGCCAGCAGCCCCGGCAGGGTGAACACCGGGGAGCTGTTTTTT.